This TCR beta chain stems from a study of T cell changes during pregnancy in multiple sclerosis. Per the germline V gene, CDR1 is LNHDA and CDR2 is SQIVND (reference sequence). This CDR3 is built from 16 residues. Trimming shortened V by 3 bases and J by 4 bases, and 15 bases separated the two germline ends. Sequenced by immunoSEQ multiplex PCR; TCRdb stores in-frame clones only, minus some. Here the sample spans about 59,000 clones, 80% to 95% being singletons. This rearrangement joins TRBV19 to TRBJ2-2, with D uncertain. This sequence was found in a female donor with multiple sclerosis, enrolled in a pregnancy study. The starting material was CD4+ T cells from peripheral blood mononuclear cells, obtained before pregnancy. The CDR3 bases are TGTGCCAGTAGTATTTGGGCAGTCCAAGGCACCGGGGAGCTGTTTTTT. It yields the protein CASSIWAVQGTGELFF.